This T cell receptor (beta chain) was sequenced for a study of T cells in pancreatic ductal adenocarcinoma. Study findings and constraints: Blood clonality (around 0.072) did not differ significantly from tumor (roughly 0.11).

No neoadjuvant therapy was given to the selected pancreatic ductal adenocarcinoma patients before their surgery. V was cut by 4 bases and J by 6 bases, with 14 bases left in between. Germline V lookup: CDR1 SGDLS, CDR2 YYNGEE. This CDR3 region has 13 residues. Using immunoSEQ multiplex PCR, the repertoire was profiled, and TCRdb retains in-frame clones only, with some absent. Here the sample spans about 12,000 clones, 75% to 90% being singletons. With regard to this clone: The target antigen is unknown.

The sample taken for sequencing was PBMCs. This chain links TRBV9 with TRBJ2-7, with a possible D match to TRBD2 (5 bases). The TCR sequence derives from a human donor with pancreatic ductal adenocarcinoma. CDR3 loop: CASSFGVGSEQYF. For the CDR3, the DNA is TGTGCCAGCAGCTTCGGGGTTGGGTCCGAGCAGTACTTC.